The source of this T cell receptor beta chain is a study of graft-versus-host responses after intestinal transplantation. The authors combined about 200,000 CFSE-labeled responder cells with about 200,000 irradiated, violet-dye-labeled stimulator cells in plates. Assay: immunoSEQ multiplex PCR; the TCRdb copy retains only in-frame clones and omits some. The sample lists more than 15,000 clones, less than 50% occurring once. Deletions cut 7 bases from V and 5 bases from J, with 20 bases between. In germline, CDR1 is MNHNY, CDR2 SVGAGI (reference sequence). There are 15 residues in the CDR3. The TCR sequence derives from a human patient who received an intestinal transplant. The chain joins TRBV6-6 to TRBJ2-5; D might be TRBD2 (6 bases). Sequencing used alloreactive CD8+ T cells from a mixed lymphocyte reaction culture, obtained before intestinal transplant. Specified subset: CFSE-low proliferating T cells sorted from roughly six-day pre-transplant mixed lymphocyte reaction (GvH or HvG direction). CDR3 nucleotide sequence: TGTGCCAGCAAGTTTGACGGGAGTCTCTGGGAGACCCAGTACTTC. It encodes CASKFDGSLWETQYF.